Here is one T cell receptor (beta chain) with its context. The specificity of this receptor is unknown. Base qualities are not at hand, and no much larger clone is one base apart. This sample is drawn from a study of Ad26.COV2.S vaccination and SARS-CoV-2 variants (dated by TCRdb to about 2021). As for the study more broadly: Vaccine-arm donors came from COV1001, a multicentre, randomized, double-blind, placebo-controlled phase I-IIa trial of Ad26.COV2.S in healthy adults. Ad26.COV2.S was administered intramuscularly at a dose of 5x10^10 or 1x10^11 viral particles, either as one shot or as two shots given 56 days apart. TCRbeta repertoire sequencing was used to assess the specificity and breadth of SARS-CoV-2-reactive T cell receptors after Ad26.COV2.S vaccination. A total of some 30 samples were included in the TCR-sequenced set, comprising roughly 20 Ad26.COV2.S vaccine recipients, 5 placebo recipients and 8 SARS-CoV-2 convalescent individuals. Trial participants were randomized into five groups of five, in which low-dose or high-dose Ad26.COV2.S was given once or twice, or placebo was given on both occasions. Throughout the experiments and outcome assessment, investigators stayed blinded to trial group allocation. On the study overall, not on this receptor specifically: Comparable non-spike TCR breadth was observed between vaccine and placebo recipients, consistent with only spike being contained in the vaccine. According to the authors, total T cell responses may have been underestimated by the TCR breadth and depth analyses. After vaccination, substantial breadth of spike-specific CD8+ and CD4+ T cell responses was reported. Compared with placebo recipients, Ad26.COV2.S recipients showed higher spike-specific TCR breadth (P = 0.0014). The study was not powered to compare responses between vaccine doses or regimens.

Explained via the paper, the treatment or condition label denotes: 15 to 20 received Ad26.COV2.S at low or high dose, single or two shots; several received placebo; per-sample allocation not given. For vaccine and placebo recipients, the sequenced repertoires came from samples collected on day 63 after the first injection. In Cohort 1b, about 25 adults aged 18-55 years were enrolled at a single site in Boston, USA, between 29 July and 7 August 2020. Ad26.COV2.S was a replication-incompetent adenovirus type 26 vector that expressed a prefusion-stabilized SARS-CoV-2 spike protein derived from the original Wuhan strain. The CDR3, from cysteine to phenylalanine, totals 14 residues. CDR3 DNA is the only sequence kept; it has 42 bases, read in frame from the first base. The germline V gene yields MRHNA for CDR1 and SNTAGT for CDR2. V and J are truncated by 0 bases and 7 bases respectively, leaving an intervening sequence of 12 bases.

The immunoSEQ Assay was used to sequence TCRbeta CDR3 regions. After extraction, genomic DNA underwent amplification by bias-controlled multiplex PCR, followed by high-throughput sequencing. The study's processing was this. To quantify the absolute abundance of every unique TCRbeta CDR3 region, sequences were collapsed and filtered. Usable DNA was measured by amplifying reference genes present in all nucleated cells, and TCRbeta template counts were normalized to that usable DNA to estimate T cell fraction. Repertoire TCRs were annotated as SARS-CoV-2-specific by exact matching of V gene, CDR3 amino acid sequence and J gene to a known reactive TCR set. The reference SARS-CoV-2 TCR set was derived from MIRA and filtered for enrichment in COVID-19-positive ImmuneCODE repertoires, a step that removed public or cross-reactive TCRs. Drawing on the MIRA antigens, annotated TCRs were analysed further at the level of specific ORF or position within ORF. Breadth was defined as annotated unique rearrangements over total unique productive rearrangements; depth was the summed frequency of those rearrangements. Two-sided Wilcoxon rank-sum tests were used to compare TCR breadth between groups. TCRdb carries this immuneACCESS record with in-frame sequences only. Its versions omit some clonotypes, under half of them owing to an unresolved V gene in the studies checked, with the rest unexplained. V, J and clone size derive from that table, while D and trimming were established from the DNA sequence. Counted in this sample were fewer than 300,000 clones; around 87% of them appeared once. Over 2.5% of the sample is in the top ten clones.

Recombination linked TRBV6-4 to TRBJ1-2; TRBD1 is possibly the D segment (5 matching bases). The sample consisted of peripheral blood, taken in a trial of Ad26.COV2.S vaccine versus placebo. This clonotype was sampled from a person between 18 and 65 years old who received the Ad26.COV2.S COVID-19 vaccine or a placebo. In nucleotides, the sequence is TGTGCCAGCAGTGACTCGACCGGGGCGCGTGGCTACACCTTC. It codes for CASSDSTGARGYTF.